This is a list of T cell receptor beta chains from one sample in a study of T cells in Graves' hyperthyroidism and ophthalmopathy. Each CDR3 protein gets one entry after TCRdb re-called the multiplex PCR reads with MiXCR. There are nearly 750,000 distinct CDR3 sequences in the sample; 30% to 40% occur only once, and roughly 31% lies in the top ten. The sequenced sample consisted of blood. Receptors originate from a woman between 35 and 50 years old with Graves' hyperthyroidism. Each CDR3 is given with its conserved first and last residue. Fields, in order: CDR3 protein, CDR3 DNA, V gene, J gene, clone size, D gene. D genes are given only for firm matches. Clone size is not always given. Where it is, it says once, few, many or a class for expanded clones.

cdr3_aa: CASSQDRDRPYGYTF; cdr3_nt: TGTGCCAGCAGCCAAGATAGGGACAGGCCGTATGGCTACACCTTC; v_call: TRBV7-9; j_call: TRBJ1-2; clone_size: -; d_call: TRBD1
cdr3_aa: CASSLMGDTGELFF; cdr3_nt: TGTGCCAGCAGTTTAATGGGGGACACCGGGGAGCTGTTTTTT; v_call: TRBV2; j_call: TRBJ2-2; clone_size: once; d_call: -
cdr3_aa: CASSGQDPNTEAFF; cdr3_nt: TGTGCCAGCAGTGGACAGGACCCGAACACTGAAGCTTTCTTT; v_call: TRBV2; j_call: TRBJ1-1; clone_size: few; d_call: -
cdr3_aa: CSARESGSLNTEAFF; cdr3_nt: TGCAGTGCTAGAGAGTCAGGGTCTTTGAACACTGAAGCTTTCTTT; v_call: TRBV20-1; j_call: TRBJ1-1; clone_size: many; d_call: -
cdr3_aa: CSAMDRGYNSPLHF; cdr3_nt: TGCAGTGCCATGGACAGGGGCTATAATTCACCCCTCCACTTT; v_call: TRBV20-1; j_call: TRBJ1-6; clone_size: -; d_call: TRBD1
cdr3_aa: CASSPRMRGSTDTQYF; cdr3_nt: TGTGCCAGTAGCCCCCGGATGCGGGGTAGCACAGATACGCAGTATTTT; v_call: TRBV19; j_call: TRBJ2-3; clone_size: -; d_call: -
cdr3_aa: CASSGRSGVETQYF; cdr3_nt: TGTGCCAGCAGTGGTAGAAGCGGGGTCGAGACCCAGTACTTC; v_call: TRBV2; j_call: TRBJ2-5; clone_size: many; d_call: TRBD2
cdr3_aa: CASRSGTSGYTYEQYF; cdr3_nt: TGTGCCAGCAGGTCCGGGACTAGCGGTTATACCTACGAGCAGTACTTC; v_call: TRBV11-2; j_call: TRBJ2-7; clone_size: -; d_call: TRBD2
cdr3_aa: CASSINKGTGYGYTF; cdr3_nt: TGTGCCAGTAGTATAAATAAGGGAACAGGCTATGGCTACACCTTC; v_call: TRBV19; j_call: TRBJ1-2; clone_size: -; d_call: -
cdr3_aa: CASSSDRGDSYNSPLHF; cdr3_nt: TGTGCCAGCAGCTCCGACAGGGGGGATTCCTATAATTCACCCCTCCACTTT; v_call: TRBV5-6; j_call: TRBJ1-6; clone_size: -; d_call: TRBD1
cdr3_aa: CASIGQNYGYTF; cdr3_nt: TGTGCCAGTATAGGACAGAACTATGGCTACACCTTC; v_call: TRBV19; j_call: TRBJ1-2; clone_size: few; d_call: -
cdr3_aa: CSARHRGGPPGELFF; cdr3_nt: TGCAGTGCTAGACACAGGGGAGGCCCCCCCGGGGAGCTGTTTTTT; v_call: TRBV20-1; j_call: TRBJ2-2; clone_size: few; d_call: -
cdr3_aa: CASTPGGRYEQYF; cdr3_nt: TGTGCCAGCACCCCGGGAGGGCGGTACGAGCAGTACTTC; v_call: TRBV11-2; j_call: TRBJ2-7; clone_size: many; d_call: TRBD2
cdr3_aa: CASTLGSHGRRAFF; cdr3_nt: TGTGCCAGCACCCTAGGTTCTCACGGGAGGAGAGCTTTCTTT; v_call: TRBV12-3/TRBV12-4; j_call: TRBJ1-1; clone_size: -; d_call: -
cdr3_aa: CAISEGTGFGNQPQHF; cdr3_nt: TGTGCCATCAGTGAGGGGACAGGGTTTGGGAATCAGCCCCAGCATTTT; v_call: TRBV10-3; j_call: TRBJ1-5; clone_size: many; d_call: TRBD1
cdr3_aa: CAIGGQGDLSSYEQYF; cdr3_nt: TGTGCCATCGGGGGACAGGGGGACCTCAGCTCCTACGAGCAGTACTTC; v_call: TRBV10-3; j_call: TRBJ2-7; clone_size: many; d_call: TRBD1
cdr3_aa: CATSRIRIGEQFF; cdr3_nt: TGTGCCACCAGCCGAATTCGCATCGGTGAGCAGTTCTTC; v_call: TRBV15; j_call: TRBJ2-1; clone_size: once; d_call: -
cdr3_aa: CASSQTGNNSPLHF; cdr3_nt: TGTGCCAGCAGCCAGACAGGGAATAATTCACCCCTCCACTTT; v_call: TRBV4-2; j_call: TRBJ1-6; clone_size: few; d_call: TRBD1
cdr3_aa: CASRTSDYGYTF; cdr3_nt: TGTGCCAGTAGGACATCCGACTATGGCTACACCTTC; v_call: TRBV19; j_call: TRBJ1-2; clone_size: few; d_call: -
cdr3_aa: CASRLTVLGPNEQYF; cdr3_nt: TGTGCCAGCAGGTTGACCGTACTAGGGCCTAACGAGCAGTACTTC; v_call: TRBV2; j_call: TRBJ2-7; clone_size: -; d_call: -
cdr3_aa: CASSSAPGTGNEKLFF; cdr3_nt: TGCGCCAGCAGCTCAGCTCCCGGGACAGGAAATGAAAAACTGTTTTTT; v_call: TRBV5-1; j_call: TRBJ1-4; clone_size: many; d_call: TRBD1
cdr3_aa: CASSNRGHPYEQYF; cdr3_nt: TGTGCCAGCAGTAACAGGGGGCATCCCTACGAGCAGTACTTC; v_call: TRBV11-2; j_call: TRBJ2-7; clone_size: -; d_call: TRBD1
cdr3_aa: CASSHAGTGVTYEQYF; cdr3_nt: TGCGCCAGCAGCCACGCAGGGACAGGCGTTACCTACGAGCAGTACTTC; v_call: TRBV4-1; j_call: TRBJ2-7; clone_size: -; d_call: TRBD1
cdr3_aa: CASSYSGTSGMTGELFF; cdr3_nt: TGTGCCAGCAGTTACTCTGGGACTAGCGGGATGACCGGGGAGCTGTTTTTT; v_call: TRBV10-3; j_call: TRBJ2-2; clone_size: few; d_call: TRBD2
cdr3_aa: CSAGSPTGAGNTIYF; cdr3_nt: TGCAGTGCCGGATCGCCGACAGGGGCTGGAAACACCATATATTTT; v_call: TRBV20-1; j_call: TRBJ1-3; clone_size: -; d_call: TRBD1
cdr3_aa: CASSDAGVEEQYF; cdr3_nt: TGTGCCAGTAGCGATGCGGGGGTGGAGGAGCAGTACTTC; v_call: TRBV19; j_call: TRBJ2-7; clone_size: few; d_call: TRBD2
cdr3_aa: CSARALTTNEKLFF; cdr3_nt: TGCAGTGCTAGAGCCCTAACAACTAATGAAAAACTGTTTTTT; v_call: TRBV20-1; j_call: TRBJ1-4; clone_size: many; d_call: -
cdr3_aa: CASSARLGEKLFF; cdr3_nt: TGTGCCAGCAGTGCCAGGTTGGGTGAAAAACTGTTTTTT; v_call: TRBV25-1; j_call: TRBJ1-4; clone_size: many; d_call: -
cdr3_aa: CASSPAGMGSNQPQHF; cdr3_nt: TGTGCCAGTAGTCCTGCGGGTATGGGAAGCAATCAGCCCCAGCATTTT; v_call: TRBV19; j_call: TRBJ1-5; clone_size: few; d_call: -
cdr3_aa: CASSRGVTEAFF; cdr3_nt: TGTGCCAGCAGCAGGGGAGTCACTGAAGCTTTCTTT; v_call: TRBV7-9; j_call: TRBJ1-1; clone_size: many; d_call: -
cdr3_aa: CASSLEFGGYEQYF; cdr3_nt: TGTGCCAGCAGCTTAGAATTCGGGGGCTACGAGCAGTACTTC; v_call: TRBV11-2; j_call: TRBJ2-7; clone_size: many; d_call: -
cdr3_aa: CASSAGTSGGGETQYF; cdr3_nt: TGTGCCAGCAGCGCTGGGACTAGCGGGGGCGGAGAGACCCAGTACTTC; v_call: TRBV7-2; j_call: TRBJ2-5; clone_size: -; d_call: TRBD2
cdr3_aa: CSLDPYEQYF; cdr3_nt: TGCAGCTTGGACCCCTACGAGCAGTACTTC; v_call: TRBV29-1; j_call: TRBJ2-7; clone_size: -; d_call: -
cdr3_aa: CASSHRDRGRQETQYF; cdr3_nt: TGTGCCAGCAGTCACCGGGACAGGGGGCGGCAAGAGACCCAGTACTTC; v_call: TRBV10-3; j_call: TRBJ2-5; clone_size: -; d_call: TRBD1
cdr3_aa: CASSLDGTEETQYF; cdr3_nt: TGTGCCAGCAGCTTAGACGGGACGGAAGAGACCCAGTACTTC; v_call: TRBV7-2; j_call: TRBJ2-5; clone_size: many; d_call: -
cdr3_aa: CASSLGTQAEAFF; cdr3_nt: TGTGCCAGCAGCCTAGGGACACAAGCTGAAGCTTTCTTT; v_call: TRBV14; j_call: TRBJ1-1; clone_size: many; d_call: -
cdr3_aa: CASSLASRPPGALLEQYF; cdr3_nt: TGTGCCAGCAGCTTAGCCAGCCGACCGCCCGGGGCCCTTTTGGAGCAGTACTTC; v_call: TRBV7-9; j_call: TRBJ2-7; clone_size: few; d_call: -